This passage covers 5 T cell receptor beta chains from one sample sequenced in a study of T cell repertoires in ileal Crohn's disease (dated by TCRdb to about 2019). To prepare the library, the immunoSEQ multiplex PCR assay was applied. TCRdb retrieved this table from immuneACCESS and kept in-frame rearrangements only. Not all clones are present; in checked studies, unresolved V genes account for under half, and no reason is known for the remainder. The sample data list roughly 16,000 clones, and roughly 91% of these were observed just once. The ten largest clones take up about 3.4% of the sample. Specimen: ileal tissue. These receptors were taken from an adult with Crohn's disease.

The chain employs TRBV5-4 and TRBJ1-2; maybe TRBD1 (6 bases). Per the germline V gene, CDR1 is SGHNT and CDR2 is YYREEE (reference sequence). The V end lost 4 bases, the J end lost 7 bases, and 11 bases lay between the germline ends. This CDR3 is 12 amino acids long. The CDR3 nucleotides read TGTGCCAGCAGCCCAGGGGCGAGTGGCTACACCTTC. Translating it yields CASSPGASGYTF.

The chain combines TRBV25-1 with TRBJ1-2; unclear D gene. The CDR3 is made up of 14 amino acids. Trimming removed 1 base from V and 4 bases from J, with 10 bases in between. CDR1 is MGHDK and CDR2 is SYGVNS in the germline V gene. In nucleotides, the CDR3 is TGTGCCAGCAGTGAATCTAATGATATCTATGGCTACACCTTC. It specifies CASSESNDIYGYTF.

J is TRBJ2-3 and V is TRBV11-2; 9 bases are shared with TRBD2. The J segment lost 4 bases and the V segment lost 5 bases, leaving 13 bases of the junction unmatched. The germline V gene encodes CDR1 SGHAT and CDR2 FQNNGV. There are 17 residues in the CDR3. The CDR3 sequence: CASSLGGASGDPDTQYF. The CDR3 DNA reads TGTGCCAGCAGCCTCGGAGGGGCTAGCGGGGACCCAGATACGCAGTATTTT.

V gene TRBV7-8 combines with J gene TRBJ2-3; TRBD1 might be the D (7 bases). Germline V gene sequence: CDR1 SGHVS, CDR2 FQNEAQ. Trimming pared 1 base from V and 5 bases from J, leaving 16 bases between. The CDR3 totals 16 residues. Written as DNA, the CDR3 is TGTGCCAGCAGCTTAGGCGGGACAGCCCTAGGAGATACGCAGTATTTT. This gives the protein CASSLGGTALGDTQYF.

This chain links TRBV2 with TRBJ2-5; D is uncertain. Germline CDR1 and CDR2: SNHLY and FYNNEI. CDR3 size: 14 residues. With 7 bases removed from V and 4 bases from J, the gap between germline ends came to 16 bases. DNA for the CDR3: TGTGCCAGCATCGCGGTAGCTATCGGAGAGACCCAGTACTTC. Its translation: CASIAVAIGETQYF.